This record covers a single T cell receptor (beta chain). What it binds is not known. Germline V gene lookup returns CDR1 GTSNPN and CDR2 SVGIG (reference sequence). This CDR3 spans 13 amino acids. V lost 2 bases and J 1 base, leaving 8 bases between the germline ends. Every bit of the isolated RNA underwent reverse transcription, so sequencing read expressed TCRB transcripts. TCRdb's copy holds only in-frame clones and misses some; the assay was immunoSEQ multiplex PCR. The table records nearly 700,000 clones, about an eighth of them present only once. The data were taken from a study of beta chain features in type 1 diabetes. Study-wide background: Researchers looked at 107,917,701 sorted cells across all samples.

Study findings and constraints: It was not settled here whether HLA type affects TCRB rearrangement. Researchers reported that naive, central memory and Treg TCRB repertoires appeared more similar in patients than in healthy donors. Shortening of TCRB CDR3s, moderate but significant, appeared in all four CD4+ subsets of Type 1 diabetes patients. More deletions and fewer insertions at VDJ junctions were found in patients with type 1 diabetes.

The source material was naive CD4+ T cells from blood. The sequence came from a man aged 18 to 29 with type 1 diabetes. The chain is built from TRBV30 and TRBJ1-1, with D possibly TRBD1 on 5 matching bases. The CDR3 DNA is TGTGCCTGGAGTTGGGGCGGGAACACTGAAGCTTTCTTT. Translated: CAWSWGGNTEAFF.